The 25 T cell receptor beta chains below come from one sample, sequenced in a study of Tregs in tolerant kidney transplant recipients. Assay: immunoSEQ multiplex PCR; the TCRdb copy retains only in-frame clones and omits some. The sample includes roughly 15,000 clones. Recipients received nonmyeloablative bone marrow transplants from related graft donors, with transient mixed chimerism. The sample was CD4+ T cells from blood (PBMCs), taken 12 months after the transplant. These receptors came from a human patient who received a combined kidney and bone marrow transplant. Some T cells may be supplied by the graft donor.

Regarding this clone: The read terminates 3 residues before the CDR3 end, so the remaining end is supplied by the germline J gene. The chain is built from TRBV7-7 and TRBJ2-5; TRBD2 matches at 7 bases. Germline assignment: CDR1 SSHAT and CDR2 FNYEAQ (reference sequence). V lost 1 base to trimming and J lost 2 bases; unmatched junction nucleotides: 4. The CDR3 is 15 amino acids. CDR3 loop: CASSLGGTTQETQYF. CDR3 DNA (partial): TGTGCCAGCAGCTTAGGAGGGACTACACAAGAGACC.

To note about this clone: Read data end 3 residues before the CDR3 end; the end is taken from the germline J gene. The chain is built from TRBV5-1 and TRBJ2-3, with TRBD2 identical over 9 bases. V trimming: 3 bases; J trimming: 8 bases; junction bases outside the gene matches: 19. This CDR3 spans 18 amino acids. The germline gives CDR1 SGHRS, CDR2 YFSETQ. CDR3 residues: CASSSGQGLAGAVGTQYF. CDR3 DNA (partial): TGCGCCAGCAGCTCAGGGCAGGGTTTAGCGGGAGCAGTAGGTACG.

Of note for this clone: The read stops 3 residues short of the end of the CDR3; the missing end is completed from the germline J gene. The rearrangement links TRBV5-4 to TRBJ2-7, with 13 bases that match TRBD2. Germline lookup yields CDR1 SGHNT and CDR2 YYREEE (reference sequence). The V gene end was trimmed by 4 bases and the J gene end by 0 bases; junction bases not matched to a gene: 1. The CDR3 is 15 residues long. The sequenced part of the CDR3 DNA is TGTGCCAGCAGCAGGACTAGCGGGAGCTCCTACGAG. It codes for CASSRTSGSSYE. The whole CDR3 sequence reads CASSRTSGSSYEQYF.

Details on this clone: The junction does not match germline at one end; this may be a read error. The DNA ends 3 residues before the CDR3 does, and the rest of the CDR3 is filled in from the germline J gene. Distinct nucleotide sequences in the sample also encode this CDR3. V usage is TRBV10-3 and J usage is TRBJ1-5; 9 positions agree with TRBD1. The CDR3 runs 15 residues. In germline, CDR1 is ENHRY, CDR2 SYGVKD. The sequenced part of the CDR3 DNA is TGTGCTATCAGCCGGGACAGGGCGGGCAATCAGCCC. It is translated as CAISRDRAGNQP. The CDR3, in full, reads CAISRDRAGNQPQHF.

For this clone: The read finishes 3 residues shy of the CDR3 end, and the germline J gene is used to complete it. This chain connects TRBV7-2 to TRBJ2-2, with TRBD1 identical over 10 bases. Germline V gene lookup returns CDR1 SGHTA and CDR2 FQGNSA. The CDR3 is 15 residues long. With V trimmed by 3 bases and J by 7 bases, 5 bases remained unmatched. CDR3: CASSFRQGAGGELFF. Partial CDR3 DNA: TGTGCCAGCAGCTTCCGACAGGGGGCTGGCGGGGAG.

Comments on this clone: The missing CDR3 end, 3 residues past where the read stops, is filled in from the germline J gene. V usage is TRBV4-1 and J usage is TRBJ2-5, with 9 bases lining up with TRBD2. Germline lookup yields CDR1 MGHRA and CDR2 YSYEKL. J gave up 4 bases and V 1 base, and 7 bases lay outside the gene matches. This CDR3 is built from 16 residues. Here the CDR3 reads CASSQVAGDPRETQYF. Incomplete CDR3 DNA: TGCGCCAGCAGCCAAGTAGCGGGAGATCCTCGAGAGACC.

In the case of this clone: Sequencing ends 3 residues short of the CDR3 end; the germline J gene provides the rest. The V and J genes are TRBV6-1 and TRBJ2-3, with 11 bases fitting TRBD2. This CDR3 region has 16 residues. Germline V gene lookup returns CDR1 MNHNS and CDR2 SASEGT. The V segment lost 4 bases and the J segment 2 bases; nucleotides outside the gene matches: 5. CDR3 region: CASSALAGGNTDTQYF. The CDR3 bases that were read are TGTGCCAGCAGTGCCTTAGCGGGAGGGAACACAGATACG.

Comments on this clone: The missing CDR3 end, 3 residues past where the read stops, is filled in from the germline J gene. The chain is built from TRBV5-1 and TRBJ1-4, with D hard to call. The germline CDR1 and CDR2 sequences are SGHRS and YFSETQ. Trimming took 3 bases from V and 3 from J, leaving 12 bases between them. The CDR3 is 15 amino acids. CDR3 loop: CASSWAAGSNEKLFF. The sequenced part of the CDR3 DNA is TGCGCCAGCAGCTGGGCCGCGGGGTCTAATGAAAAA.

A note on this clone: The DNA ends 3 residues before the CDR3 does, and the rest of the CDR3 is filled in from the germline J gene. This sequence joins TRBV20-1 and TRBJ2-5; D uncertain. The V end lost 0 bases, the J end lost 2 bases, and 10 bases lay between the germline ends. The CDR3 consists of 14 residues. Germline assignment: CDR1 DFQATT and CDR2 SNEGSKA (reference sequence). The part of the CDR3 DNA that was read is TGCAGTGCTAGAGATGGCCGTCCGCAAGAGACC. It yields the protein CSARDGRPQET. The entire CDR3 is CSARDGRPQETQYF.

Notes on this clone: The read stops 3 residues short of the end of the CDR3; the missing end is completed from the germline J gene. The chain employs TRBV20-1 and TRBJ2-7; 8 bases line up with TRBD2. V lost 0 bases, J lost 6 bases, and 13 bases stayed unmatched. Germline assignment: CDR1 DFQATT and CDR2 SNEGSKA (reference sequence). CDR3 length: 16 residues. The CDR3 sequence is CSAREYLSGKASEQYF. The CDR3 DNA, read in part, is TGCAGTGCTAGAGAGTACCTTAGCGGGAAAGCTTCCGAG.

Worth noting for this clone: Read data end 3 residues before the CDR3 end; the end is taken from the germline J gene. The gene calls are TRBV7-2 and TRBJ2-3, with TRBD2 matching over 10 bases. CDR1 is SGHTA and CDR2 is FQGNSA in the germline V gene. Unmatched junction bases numbered 3, after V lost 1 base and J lost 5 bases. The CDR3 loop spans 15 amino acids. The sequenced CDR3 bases are TGTGCCAGCAGCTTAGGGGGACTAGCGCAAGATACG. Its translation: CASSLGGLAQDT. The whole CDR3 protein is CASSLGGLAQDTQYF.

As concerns this clone: The read ends 3 residues early relative to the CDR3; the germline J gene fills the gap. The chain links TRBV6-1 to TRBJ1-1; 8 nucleotides match TRBD1. The germline gives CDR1 MNHNS, CDR2 SASEGT. The V gene end was trimmed by 4 bases and the J gene end by 1 base; junction bases not matched to a gene: 8. This CDR3 contains 16 residues. The CDR3 DNA, read in part, is TGTGCCAGCAGTGTCCCGGGACAGGTTTCGAACACTGAA. Its protein product is CASSVPGQVSNTE. The full CDR3 is CASSVPGQVSNTEAFF.

In regard to this clone: Read coverage stops 3 residues before the CDR3 terminus; the germline J gene supplies the remainder. The chain recombines TRBV5-5 with TRBJ2-7; D gene ambiguous. The CDR3 length is 15 residues. Trimming pared 1 base from V and 3 bases from J, leaving 14 bases between. The germline V gene has CDR1 SGHKS and CDR2 YYEKEE (reference sequence). CDR3 DNA, as far as it was read: TGTGCCAGCAGCTTGTTGGGTACAGCCCACTACGAG. It is translated as CASSLLGTAHYE. The full CDR3 sequence reads CASSLLGTAHYEQYF.

Remarks on this clone: The read halts 3 residues ahead of the CDR3 end, with the missing end drawn from the germline J gene. This rearrangement joins TRBV12-3 or TRBV12-4 to TRBJ1-1; 7 positions agree with TRBD1. This CDR3 comprises 13 residues. CDR3 DNA (partial): TGTGCCAGCAGGTCGACAGGGAGGGACGAA. Translation: CASRSTGRDE. The full-length CDR3 reads as CASRSTGRDEAFF.

CDR3 in amino acids: CSAGGEDTQYF. The CDR3 bases that were read are TGCAGTGCCGGGGGGGAAGATACG. The genes are TRBV20-1 and TRBJ2-3, with TRBD2 matching over 8 bases. Read coverage stops 3 residues before the CDR3 terminus; the germline J gene supplies the remainder. V trimming: 6 bases; J trimming: 5 bases; junction bases outside the gene matches: 1. Per germline, CDR1 DFQATT and CDR2 SNEGSKA (reference sequence). This CDR3 comprises 11 residues.

This clone registers medium-sized (0.01 to 0.1%) by frequency. The read ends 3 residues before the CDR3 terminus; that terminus is restored from the germline J gene. The chain recombines TRBV20-1 with TRBJ2-2, with a weak D call TRBD2 (6 bases). The V gene lost 6 bases and the J gene lost 5 bases, with 10 bases spanning the gap. Germline V gene sequence: CDR1 DFQATT, CDR2 SNEGSKA (reference sequence). The CDR3 is 12 residues long. This CDR3 reads CSAGRGTGELFF. CDR3 bases read: TGCAGTGCCGGGCGGGGTACCGGGGAG.

Notes on this clone: The read comes to an end 3 residues before the CDR3 does, leaving the germline J gene to fill in the end. V usage is TRBV30 and J usage is TRBJ2-7; D not resolved. The V end lost 4 bases, the J end lost 5 bases, and 9 bases lay between the germline ends. CDR1 is GTSNPN, CDR2 SVGIG, per germline (reference sequence). This CDR3 comprises 11 residues. Partial CDR3 DNA: TGTGCCTGGACAAGGGTTAACGAG. It is translated as CAWTRVNE. From start to end, the CDR3 is CAWTRVNEQYF.

In the case of this clone: The CDR3 end falls 3 residues outside the read, so it is completed with the germline J gene. The chain carries TRBV19 and TRBJ2-1; 8 bases fit TRBD2. The CDR3 extends over 14 amino acids. Looked up from germline, CDR1 is LNHDA and CDR2 is SQIVND (reference sequence). V was clipped by 3 bases and J by 8 bases; unmatched bases: 6. The CDR3 DNA, read in part, is TGTGCCAGTAGTATCGGCGGGAGGACTGATGAG. Encoded protein: CASSIGGRTDE. The complete CDR3 sequence is CASSIGGRTDEQFF. The full variable domain, with the rest looked up from reference TRBV19 and TRBJ2-1, is DGGITQSPKYLFRKEGQNVTLSCEQNLNHDAMYWYRQDPGQGLRLIYYSQIVNDFQKGDIAEGYSVSREKKESFPLTVTSAQKNPTAFYLCASSIGGRTDEQFFGPGTRLTVL.

A remark on this clone: The DNA ends 3 residues before the CDR3 does, and the rest of the CDR3 is filled in from the germline J gene. V gene TRBV7-8 combines with J gene TRBJ2-7; D is tentatively TRBD1 or TRBD2 (6 bases each). The ends were cut back, 5 bases at V and 4 bases at J, with 15 bases in the middle. This CDR3 comprises 14 residues. Looked up from germline, CDR1 is SGHVS and CDR2 is FQNEAQ. Partial CDR3 DNA: TGTGCCAGCAGCGCGGGACAAGGGATATACGAG. Its protein product is CASSAGQGIYE. The entire CDR3 sequence reads CASSAGQGIYEQYF.

Notes on this clone: The CDR3 end lies 3 residues beyond the end of the read and is filled in from the germline J gene. The V gene is TRBV18, the J gene TRBJ2-3, with 7 bases lining up with TRBD1. CDR1 and CDR2 (germline): KGHSH, LQKENI. V shed 1 base and J 4 bases; nucleotides not matched to a gene: 8. This CDR3 has 16 amino acids. The CDR3 here is CASSPLATGYPDTQYF. The sequenced part of the CDR3 DNA is TGTGCCAGCTCACCACTGGCGACAGGGTACCCAGATACG.

To note about this clone: The read comes to an end 3 residues before the CDR3 does, leaving the germline J gene to fill in the end. This chain joins TRBV20-1 and TRBJ2-5, with TRBD2 matching 8 bases. The V gene end was trimmed by 6 bases and the J gene end by 0 bases; junction bases not matched to a gene: 0. The germline V gene has CDR1 DFQATT and CDR2 SNEGSKA (reference sequence). This CDR3 contains 12 residues. CDR3 sequence: CSALADQETQYF. The CDR3 bases that were read are TGCAGTGCACTAGCGGACCAAGAGACC.

Points on this clone: The sequenced fragment ends 3 residues before the CDR3 boundary, so the rest is inferred from the germline J gene. This chain joins TRBV19 and TRBJ2-7; 8 bases are shared with TRBD1. The CDR3 runs 15 residues. Trimming removed 5 bases from V and 2 bases from J; junction bases left unmatched: 8. Germline values: CDR1 LNHDA, CDR2 SQIVND (reference sequence). The sequenced CDR3 bases are TGTGCCAGTAGTCAGGACAGGGCAGGGCCCTACGAG. It yields the protein CASSQDRAGPYE. The entire CDR3 is CASSQDRAGPYEQYF.

Remarks on this clone: The read ends 3 residues early relative to the CDR3; the germline J gene fills the gap. V usage is TRBV11-1 and J usage is TRBJ1-1, with no clear D. The CDR3 runs 13 residues. With 2 bases removed from V and 1 base from J, the gap between germline ends came to 5 bases. The germline V gene encodes CDR1 SGHAT and CDR2 FQDESV (reference sequence). This CDR3 reads CASSLIQNTEAFF. CDR3 DNA (partial): TGTGCCAGCAGCTTAATCCAGAACACTGAA.

On this clone itself: The CDR3 extends 3 residues past the end of the read, so its final part is completed from the germline J gene. This chain links TRBV19 with TRBJ2-5; a possible D gene is TRBD1 (5 bases). Germline V lookup: CDR1 LNHDA, CDR2 SQIVND (reference sequence). The CDR3 contains 14 residues. Trimming stripped 3 bases from V and 4 bases from J, with 12 bases between. The CDR3 sequence is CASSIFGALETQYF. Partial CDR3 DNA: TGTGCCAGTAGTATCTTTGGGGCCCTAGAGACC.

Worth noting for this clone: The CDR3 end falls 3 residues outside the read, so it is completed with the germline J gene. The rearrangement links TRBV29-1 to TRBJ2-1, with TRBD2 matching 9 bases. J was trimmed by 7 bases and V by 3 bases; bases with no gene match: 16. Germline V gene lookup returns CDR1 SQVTM and CDR2 ANQGSEA. The CDR3 length is 17 residues. The CDR3 region is CSVDPWGTSGSANEQFF. CDR3 bases read: TGCAGCGTTGACCCGTGGGGCACTAGCGGGTCCGCGAATGAG.